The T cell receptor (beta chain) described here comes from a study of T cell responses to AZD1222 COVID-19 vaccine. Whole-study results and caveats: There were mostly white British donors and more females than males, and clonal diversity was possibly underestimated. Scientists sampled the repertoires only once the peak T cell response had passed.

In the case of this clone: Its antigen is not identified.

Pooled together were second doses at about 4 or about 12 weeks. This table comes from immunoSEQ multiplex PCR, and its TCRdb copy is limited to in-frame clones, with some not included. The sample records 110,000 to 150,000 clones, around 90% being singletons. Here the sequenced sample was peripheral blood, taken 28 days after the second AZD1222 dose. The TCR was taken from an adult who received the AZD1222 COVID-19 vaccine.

The CDR3 loop reads CAIDSRGSYNEQFF. Here the CDR3 DNA reads TGTGCCATCGATTCTCGGGGGTCCTACAATGAGCAGTTCTTC. J is TRBJ2-1 and V is TRBV10-3, with D possibly being TRBD2 (6 bases). CDR3 length: 14 amino acids. Germline lookup yields CDR1 ENHRY and CDR2 SYGVKD. V lost 8 bases and J lost 1, with 12 bases in between.